The present T cell receptor beta chain was sequenced within a study of shared clonotypes between healthy human individuals. The CDR3 covers 14 residues. Trimming shortened V by 3 bases and J by 5 bases, and 12 bases separated the two germline ends. In germline, CDR1 is SNHLY, CDR2 FYNNEI. The protocol was immunoSEQ multiplex PCR, while the TCRdb copy is restricted to in-frame clones and leaves out a portion. The data contain about 2,100,000 clones, about 92% of them singletons. Terminally differentiated effector memory CD45RA+ cells were excluded by CCR7 positive selection of CD45RO-negative cells. V usage is TRBV2 and J usage is TRBJ2-3; D remains unclear. The material sequenced was naive CD8+ T cells from PBMCs. The TCR sequence derives from a young man in good health. Some clones in this sample may be carry-over from other donors' samples. CDR3 loop: CASSEASSGDTQYF. Written as DNA, the CDR3 is TGTGCCAGCAGTGAGGCGAGCTCGGGAGATACGCAGTATTTT. The full variable domain, rest sourced from reference TRBV2 and TRBJ2-3, is EPEVTQTPSHQVTQMGQEVILRCVPISNHLYFYWYRQILGQKVEFLVSFYNNEISEKSEIFDDQFSVERPDGSNFTLKIRSTKLEDSAMYFCASSEASSGDTQYFGPGTRLTVL.